A selection of T cell receptor beta chains follows, all from one sample in a study of T-cell memory formation after mild COVID-19. TCRdb ran MiXCR on the 5' RACE reads and lists one entry per CDR3 protein. The table shows fewer than 250,000 distinct CDR3 sequences, with 15% occurring only once. Sequencing was carried out using PBMCs or a T cell subset sorted from them (not recorded which). The receptors were gathered from an adult woman who had mild COVID-19 (a few samples of this study predate the infection). Cell type and time point are not known. The CDR3 runs from the conserved cysteine through the conserved F or W. Each record gives: V gene, J gene, CDR3 protein.

v_gene: TRBV3-1; j_gene: TRBJ1-1; CDR3aa: CASSLGQSRNTEAFF
v_gene: TRBV12-3/TRBV12-4; j_gene: TRBJ1-2; CDR3aa: CASIRDRGMGYGYTF
v_gene: TRBV24-1; j_gene: TRBJ2-1; CDR3aa: CATTGTTYNEQFF
v_gene: TRBV5-1; j_gene: TRBJ1-4; CDR3aa: CASSLGRGNEKLFF
v_gene: TRBV7-2; j_gene: TRBJ1-3; CDR3aa: CASGSGRQGNTIYF
v_gene: TRBV20-1; j_gene: TRBJ2-7; CDR3aa: CSASGDRERGTYEQYF
v_gene: TRBV5-5; j_gene: TRBJ2-1; CDR3aa: CASSSGAGEQFF
v_gene: TRBV5-6; j_gene: TRBJ1-5; CDR3aa: CASSIGQLNQPQHF
v_gene: TRBV7-9; j_gene: TRBJ1-2; CDR3aa: CASSTEEPLRGYTF
v_gene: TRBV19; j_gene: TRBJ2-4; CDR3aa: CASSIESRGTKNIQYF
v_gene: TRBV20-1; j_gene: TRBJ2-7; CDR3aa: CSASPLDRTQYEQYF
v_gene: TRBV10-3; j_gene: TRBJ1-1; CDR3aa: CAISEGGRNTEAFF
v_gene: TRBV5-6; j_gene: TRBJ2-1; CDR3aa: CASSWPGVFNEQFF
v_gene: TRBV29-1; j_gene: TRBJ1-2; CDR3aa: CSVVKGTYGYTF
v_gene: TRBV5-1; j_gene: TRBJ2-7; CDR3aa: CASSVGQAGPSYEQYF
v_gene: TRBV12-3/TRBV12-4; j_gene: TRBJ2-7; CDR3aa: CASSSGTGLGEQYF
v_gene: TRBV29-1; j_gene: TRBJ1-4; CDR3aa: CSVHPTNEKLFF
v_gene: TRBV24-1; j_gene: TRBJ2-5; CDR3aa: CATSDPWVGGTQYF
v_gene: TRBV6-2/TRBV6-3; j_gene: TRBJ2-5; CDR3aa: CASSKLQETQYF
v_gene: TRBV3-1; j_gene: TRBJ1-1; CDR3aa: CASSGGVGGNTEAFF
v_gene: TRBV6-2/TRBV6-3; j_gene: TRBJ2-7; CDR3aa: CASSAAASGSLRPYEQYF
v_gene: TRBV7-9; j_gene: TRBJ2-1; CDR3aa: CASSPLAGGSNEQFF
v_gene: TRBV12-3/TRBV12-4; j_gene: TRBJ1-5; CDR3aa: CASSLALDSKSNQPQHF
v_gene: TRBV4-3; j_gene: TRBJ2-3; CDR3aa: CASTLGSGSTDTQYF
v_gene: TRBV5-4; j_gene: TRBJ1-2; CDR3aa: CASSLDRGLYGYTF
v_gene: TRBV4-1; j_gene: TRBJ1-2; CDR3aa: CASSQEDRGNYGYTF
v_gene: TRBV11-2; j_gene: TRBJ2-4; CDR3aa: CASSHPVTGTDIQYF
v_gene: TRBV3-1; j_gene: TRBJ2-2; CDR3aa: CASGLPGAVNTGELFF
v_gene: TRBV3-1; j_gene: TRBJ2-7; CDR3aa: CASSPSSGGILYEQYF
v_gene: TRBV29-1; j_gene: TRBJ2-3; CDR3aa: CSVEVLYGTDTQYF
v_gene: TRBV6-6; j_gene: TRBJ1-2; CDR3aa: CASSYGTWAGYTF
v_gene: TRBV2; j_gene: TRBJ1-5; CDR3aa: CASRDGRRVRPQHF
v_gene: TRBV6-9; j_gene: TRBJ2-7; CDR3aa: CASSYSNRDREDYEQYF
v_gene: TRBV7-8; j_gene: TRBJ2-7; CDR3aa: CASSPPRKSSYEQYF
v_gene: TRBV29-1; j_gene: TRBJ2-1; CDR3aa: CSVRLNYNEQFF
v_gene: TRBV29-1; j_gene: TRBJ2-1; CDR3aa: CSVGDRYNEQFF
v_gene: TRBV27; j_gene: TRBJ2-7; CDR3aa: CASRRGGKSIYEQYF
v_gene: TRBV30; j_gene: TRBJ2-3; CDR3aa: CACHRASPDTQYF
v_gene: TRBV27; j_gene: TRBJ2-5; CDR3aa: CASSLGTGQETQYF
v_gene: TRBV5-1; j_gene: TRBJ1-6; CDR3aa: CASSLWAGVGNSPLHF
v_gene: TRBV7-6; j_gene: TRBJ2-2; CDR3aa: CASSLGSITGELFF
v_gene: TRBV6-5; j_gene: TRBJ2-3; CDR3aa: CASSARTSGRSTDTQYF
v_gene: TRBV10-3; j_gene: TRBJ2-1; CDR3aa: CAISEGYRQIYNEQFF
v_gene: TRBV29-1; j_gene: TRBJ1-1; CDR3aa: CSATESTGSTEAFF
v_gene: TRBV7-2; j_gene: TRBJ2-1; CDR3aa: CASSLSVSSYNEQFF